These T cell receptor beta chains were read from a single sample in a study of blood T cell repertoires in COVID-19. The repertoire was sequenced with immunoSEQ multiplex PCR; TCRdb's copy has only in-frame clones and lacks some. The table has about 28,000 clones, approximately 85% seen once. Sequenced sample: peripheral blood. These receptors were obtained from a man aged 60-69 years with COVID-19, enrolled during active disease. Both conserved end residues are part of each CDR3. The order of the fields is V gene, clone size, J gene, CDR3 protein. Clone size, where shown, is once, few, many, or a class for clones that have expanded.

>TRBV28|NA|TRBJ1-5
CASSSQGQPQHF
>TRBV6-5|NA|TRBJ2-7
CASSSPGGRLEQYF
>TRBV7-3|NA|TRBJ1-1
CASSPGTGAEAFF
>TRBV28|few|TRBJ1-5
CASSSSDRARNQPQHF
>TRBV6-1|medium-sized|TRBJ1-1
CASSVFVAAQTSEAFF
>TRBV20-1|NA|TRBJ2-3
CSASPTSGRASDTQYF
>TRBV19|NA|TRBJ1-5
CASTPTGDHSNQPQHF
>TRBV19|NA|TRBJ1-1
CASSIGGQRGEAFF
>TRBV30|NA|TRBJ1-5
CAWSVRSNQPQHF
>TRBV20-1|NA|TRBJ2-5
CSASGGREGQETQYF
>TRBV7-9|NA|TRBJ2-5
CASSLASLGTQYF
>TRBV30|NA|TRBJ1-5
CAWSVLPNQPQHF
>TRBV28|few|TRBJ2-7
CASRRAGVSYEQYF
>TRBV19|NA|TRBJ2-2
CASSTLYSSATGELFF
>TRBV18|NA|TRBJ2-5
CASSRSQEETQYF
>TRBV27|NA|TRBJ2-2
CASRLAENTGELFF
>TRBV6-6|NA|TRBJ2-3
CASCPPAGATPITDTQYF
>TRBV7-2|NA|TRBJ2-1
CASSLAGGAPNEQFF
>TRBV28|NA|TRBJ2-7
CASTQTGGKNEQYF
>TRBV28|NA|TRBJ2-1
CASSSAGAGYNEQFF
>TRBV19|once|TRBJ1-6
CASAATGYSPLHF
>TRBV7-9|NA|TRBJ1-3
CASSRRTVSGNTIYF
>TRBV4-1|once|TRBJ2-7
CASSQDSSGTYEQYF
>TRBV5-6|NA|TRBJ2-2
CASSLAGANTGELFF
>TRBV6-5|NA|TRBJ1-1
CASSYQTPDRGPEAFF
>TRBV11-2|once|TRBJ2-1
CASSSNRRAGKEQFF
>TRBV7-8|NA|TRBJ2-3
CASRRRDRGGTDTQYF
>TRBV19|few|TRBJ2-2
CASSFYGSLSGELFF
>TRBV5-6|NA|TRBJ1-5
CASSLGLTTQPQHF
>TRBV6-1|NA|TRBJ1-3
CASSEAPLGQNNGNTIYF
>TRBV2|NA|TRBJ2-1
CASSEGLAAYNEQFF
>TRBV27|once|TRBJ2-5
CASKVQGREETQYF
>TRBV28|NA|TRBJ1-5
CASSLDRYGQPQHF
>TRBV29-1|once|TRBJ1-1
CSVEAGMDTEAFF
>TRBV4-3|NA|TRBJ2-3
CASSQGAAGSDTQYF
>TRBV7-3|NA|TRBJ1-1
CASSSGPSTEAFF
>TRBV2|NA|TRBJ2-5
CATATGRTQYF
>TRBV28|NA|TRBJ1-2
CASSTTGALHGYTF
>TRBV6-2/TRBV6-3|once|TRBJ2-3
CASSYTNRDTQYF
>TRBV6-4|NA|TRBJ1-2
CASSHLRYGYTF
>TRBV6-6|NA|TRBJ1-1
CASSSGQGLNEAFF
>TRBV5-4|NA|TRBJ1-5
CASSLYSTGGNQPQHF
>TRBV19|once|TRBJ2-4
CASSTGQRDIQYF
>TRBV19|NA|TRBJ2-1
CASSIEAGSYNEQFF
>TRBV2|NA|TRBJ1-4
CASKQGRGEKLFF
>TRBV20-1|NA|TRBJ2-1
CSASASNYNEQFF
>TRBV9|NA|TRBJ1-1
CASAQTGETEAFF
>TRBV28|NA|TRBJ2-1
CASSLGLAGAYNEQFF
>TRBV5-1|NA|TRBJ2-2
CASSLRGRGSGELFF
>TRBV7-9|NA|TRBJ2-5
CASSLAARGQETQYF
>TRBV19|NA|TRBJ2-1
CASSWTTGFDNEQFF
>TRBV6-2/TRBV6-3|NA|TRBJ2-7
CASSLGLAGPLYEQYF
>TRBV9|NA|TRBJ1-2
CASSPQDYFNYGYTF
>TRBV2|NA|TRBJ1-2
CASREGGGIGYGYTF
>TRBV7-2|NA|TRBJ2-7
CASTWTGSSYEQYF
>TRBV30|NA|TRBJ1-6
CAWSTGAYSPLHF
>TRBV9|NA|TRBJ2-1
CASNTGLAGGNEQFF
>TRBV20-1|few|TRBJ1-1
CSASYRGWENTEAFF
>TRBV30|NA|TRBJ1-4
CAWNDGGTLNEKLFF
>TRBV6-2/TRBV6-3|NA|TRBJ2-7
CASSYSSQTSAAYEQYF